A single sample is the source of the 31 T cell receptor beta chains below, sequenced in a study of shared clonotypes between healthy human individuals. Libraries were prepared by immunoSEQ multiplex PCR; TCRdb keeps only in-frame clonotypes and omits some of them. This table holds around 940,000 clones, 60% to 85% found once. The material sequenced was memory CD4+ T cells sorted from blood. Subset: CD45RA-negative fraction. These receptors were obtained from a man younger than 30 in good health.

A single count supports this clone. This chain links TRBV27 with TRBJ2-3; D ambiguous. V gave up 3 bases and J gave up 4 bases, with 5 bases separating them. This CDR3 comprises 12 residues. Per the germline V gene, CDR1 is MNHEY and CDR2 is SMNVEV (reference sequence). CDR3 DNA sequence: TGTGCCAGCAGTTTCTTGGCAGATACGCAGTATTTT. Encoded protein: CASSFLADTQYF.

As DNA, the CDR3 is TGTGCCAGCAGTGATATTGCAGGGAGCAATCAGCCCCAGCATTTT. Translated: CASSDIAGSNQPQHF. The chain combines TRBV6-1 with TRBJ1-5, with a tentative D call TRBD1 (5 bases). The length of the CDR3 is 15 residues. Trimming took 3 bases from V and 1 from J, leaving 10 bases between them. Germline loops: CDR1 MNHNS, CDR2 SASEGT.

For this clone: This clone may be a read error of a much larger clone one base away. CDR3 amino acids: CASRPAGTGELFF. The CDR3 DNA is TGTGCCAGCAGGCCCGCCGGCACCGGGGAGCTGTTTTTT. The J gene is TRBJ2-2, the V gene TRBV7-2; D gene unclear. The CDR3 consists of 13 residues. Trimming stripped 6 bases from V and 4 bases from J, with 9 bases between. Germline-derived CDR1 and CDR2 are SGHTA and FQGNSA.

This clone was recorded only once. This sample also contains other DNA sequences that code for the same CDR3. The chain links TRBV5-6 to TRBJ2-7, with a weak D call TRBD1 (6 bases). Germline assignment: CDR1 SGHDT and CDR2 YYEEEE. The CDR3 has 14 residues. The germline V and J ends were trimmed by 0 bases and 7 bases, with 14 bases remaining between them. In nucleotides, the CDR3 is TGTGCCAGCAGCTTGGGGGCAGGGGCGCGGGAGCAGTACTTC. It specifies CASSLGAGAREQYF. The full variable domain, in which reference TRBV5-6 and TRBJ2-7 provide the parts outside the CDR3, is DAGVTQSPTHLIKTRGQQVTLRCSPKSGHDTVSWYQQALGQGPQFIFQYYEEEERQRGNFPDRFSGHQFPNYSSELNVNALLLGDSALYLCASSLGAGAREQYFGPGTRLTVT.

The chain carries TRBV6-6 and TRBJ2-5; 8 nucleotides agree with TRBD2. CDR1 MNHNY and CDR2 SVGAGI come from the germline V gene (reference sequence). The CDR3 totals 14 residues. V lost 4 bases to trimming and J lost 7 bases; unmatched junction nucleotides: 8. The CDR3 loop reads CASSWTRGDWTQYF. The CDR3 nucleotides are TGTGCCAGCAGTTGGACGCGGGGGGATTGGACCCAGTACTTC.

This clone was recorded a few times. The V call is TRBV30, the J call TRBJ2-4, with unresolved D. Between the trimmed V and J ends, which lost 5 bases and 9 bases, there was a span of 26 bases. Germline CDR1 is GTSNPN and CDR2 is SVGIG (reference sequence). This CDR3 is built from 16 residues. The CDR3 protein is CAWVPWQVHGDGIQYF. As DNA, the CDR3 is TGTGCCTGGGTTCCGTGGCAGGTCCATGGGGATGGCATTCAGTACTTC.

The V call is TRBV5-6, the J call TRBJ2-7; either TRBD1 or TRBD2 may supply D (6 bases each). The length of the CDR3 is 16 residues. Germline V gives CDR1 SGHDT, CDR2 YYEEEE. V shed 4 bases and J shed 2 bases, with 19 bases lying between them. The CDR3 here is CASSVTGRGRTYEQYF. CDR3 sequence (DNA): TGTGCCAGCAGCGTAACAGGGCGGGGAAGGACCTACGAGCAGTACTTC.

The chain has TRBV7-6 and TRBJ2-7; D gene ambiguous. Germline loops: CDR1 SGHVS, CDR2 FNYEAQ. Trimming cost V 3 bases and J 0 bases, with 12 bases left between them. This CDR3 is 15 amino acids long. The CDR3 loop is CASSLQDGSSYEQYF. In DNA form, the CDR3 reads TGTGCCAGCAGCTTGCAGGACGGGTCCTCCTACGAGCAGTACTTC.

The chain uses TRBV7-6 and TRBJ2-1; TRBD2 aligns across 8 bases. Germline assignment: CDR1 SGHVS and CDR2 FNYEAQ. This CDR3 has 17 amino acids. Trimming cost V 1 base and J 7 bases; bases outside gene matches: 12. The CDR3 sequence: CASSLGVRGRSFNEQFF. The CDR3 coding sequence is TGTGCCAGCAGCTTAGGTGTGCGCGGGAGGAGTTTTAATGAGCAGTTCTTC.

V gene TRBV5-1 combines with J gene TRBJ2-3; possibly TRBD2 for D (6 bases). CDR3 length: 15 amino acids. Trimming took 6 bases from V and 1 from J, leaving 15 bases between them. Germline CDR1 SGHRS, CDR2 YFSETQ. In DNA, the CDR3 is TGCGCCAGCAAGGCGTCCAGCGGGCGCACAGATACGCAGTATTTT. The encoded protein is CASKASSGRTDTQYF.

The chain employs TRBV18 and TRBJ2-7, with D perhaps matching TRBD2 (5 bases). CDR1 is KGHSH, CDR2 LQKENI, per germline. The CDR3 sequence is 16 residues long. V dropped 1 base and J dropped 7 bases, with 20 bases sitting between them. CDR3 in amino acids: CASSPRPGSEKGEQYF. The CDR3 DNA follows: TGTGCCAGCTCACCACGACCGGGGTCCGAGAAAGGGGAGCAGTACTTC.

As to this clone: The junction and the germline gene differ at one end; a read error may be behind it. The rearrangement joins TRBV7-7 to TRBJ2-1, with D tentatively TRBD1 (6 bases). Germline loops: CDR1 SSHAT, CDR2 FNYEAQ (reference sequence). The CDR3 runs 17 residues. The CDR3 DNA is TGTGCTAGCATAACGCCAGATGTGCGAAGGGGGAACAATGAGCAGTTCTTC. Its translation is CASITPDVRRGNNEQFF.

The chain employs TRBV18 and TRBJ2-5, with 10 bases matching TRBD1. Germline assignment: CDR1 KGHSH and CDR2 LQKENI. The CDR3 is 14 residues long. J lost 7 bases, V lost 5 bases, and 7 bases had no gene match. The CDR3 protein is CASSTGTGEGTQYF. The CDR3 DNA sequence: TGTGCCAGCTCAACCGGGACAGGGGAAGGGACCCAGTACTTC.

V and J are TRBV6-1 and TRBJ2-7; TRBD1 matches 9 bases. CDR3 length: 16 amino acids. Germline V CDR1 and CDR2: MNHNS, SASEGT. V lost 1 base, J lost 2 bases, and 6 bases stayed unmatched. CDR3 sequence (DNA): TGTGCCAGCAGTGAAGTTAGTGGGACAGGGCCCTACGAGCAGTACTTC. It is translated as CASSEVSGTGPYEQYF.

Remarks on this clone: The junction differs from germline at one of its ends, possibly a read error. Here the CDR3 DNA reads TGTGCCAGCACACCGGGGATTGATGAAAAACTGTTTTTT. Its translation is CASTPGIDEKLFF. The chain joins TRBV18 to TRBJ1-4; D is unclear. The CDR3 spans 13 residues. Germline CDR1 and CDR2: KGHSH and LQKENI.

The rearrangement joins TRBV7-2 to TRBJ1-2, with D hard to call. Germline V lookup: CDR1 SGHTA, CDR2 FQGNSA. Deletions cut 5 bases from V and 4 bases from J, with 17 bases between. The CDR3 has 15 amino acids. CDR3 residues: CASSLLSEGRYGYTF. DNA for the CDR3: TGTGCCAGCAGCCTACTCAGTGAAGGGCGCTATGGCTACACCTTC. The variable domain in full, with the rest retrieved from reference TRBV7-2 and TRBJ1-2, is GAGVSQSPSNKVTEKGKDVELRCDPISGHTALYWYRQSLGQGLEFLIYFQGNSAPDKSGLPSDRFSAERTGGSVSTLTIQRTQQEDSAVYLCASSLLSEGRYGYTFGSGTRLTVV.

This chain connects TRBV7-9 to TRBJ1-2; D unresolved. There are 12 residues in the CDR3. V was shortened by 1 base and J by 8 bases, with 8 bases between the two germline ends. Germline assignment: CDR1 SEHNR and CDR2 FQNEAQ (reference sequence). CDR3 residues: CASSLERSGYTF. The DNA of the CDR3 is TGTGCCAGCAGCTTAGAACGGAGCGGCTACACCTTC. Full variable domain (outside the CDR3, taken from reference TRBV7-9 and TRBJ1-2): DTGVSQNPRHKITKRGQNVTFRCDPISEHNRLYWYRQTLGQGPEFLTYFQNEAQLEKSRLLSDRFSAERPKGSFSTLEIQRTEQGDSAMYLCASSLERSGYTFGSGTRLTVV.

V gene TRBV19 combines with J gene TRBJ2-1; 7 bases match TRBD2. The CDR3 is made up of 15 amino acids. Germline V lookup: CDR1 LNHDA, CDR2 SQIVND (reference sequence). The ends lost 6 bases at V and 6 bases at J; junction bases unmatched: 11. CDR3 bases: TGTGCCAGTAGCACCGGGACTACCTTCGGCAATGAGCAGTTCTTC. It codes for CASSTGTTFGNEQFF.

The rearrangement uses TRBV19 and TRBJ1-5, with TRBD1 matching over 8 bases. This CDR3 contains 14 residues. Germline V CDR1 and CDR2: LNHDA, SQIVND (reference sequence). V was clipped by 7 bases and J by 4 bases; unmatched bases: 6. The CDR3 sequence is CASTEQGVNQPQHF. The CDR3 DNA is TGTGCCAGTACGGAACAGGGGGTAAATCAGCCCCAGCATTTT. The whole variable domain, remainder taken from reference TRBV19 and TRBJ1-5, is DGGITQSPKYLFRKEGQNVTLSCEQNLNHDAMYWYRQDPGQGLRLIYYSQIVNDFQKGDIAEGYSVSREKKESFPLTVTSAQKNPTAFYLCASTEQGVNQPQHFGDGTRLSIL.

The V call is TRBV6-1, the J call TRBJ1-6, with D unresolved. Germline V gene lookup returns CDR1 MNHNS and CDR2 SASEGT. This CDR3 is 12 amino acids long. V dropped 6 bases and J dropped 11 bases, with 11 bases sitting between them. The CDR3 DNA is TGTGCCAGCAGGGGAGACGTTACACCCCTCCACTTT. Amino acids: CASRGDVTPLHF.

Points on this clone: This specimen includes other DNA sequences encoding the same CDR3. This chain joins TRBV5-1 and TRBJ1-5, with D unresolved. The CDR3 sequence is 15 residues long. V lost 0 bases to trimming and J lost 2 bases, with 9 bases between them. Per germline, CDR1 SGHRS and CDR2 YFSETQ. The CDR3 here is CASSLDGRGNQPQHF. CDR3 bases: TGCGCCAGCAGCTTGGACGGGAGGGGCAATCAGCCCCAGCATTTT.

In its sample, this clone was seen a few times. This CDR3 is CASRFGSNQPQHF. The CDR3 nucleotides read TGTGCCAGCAGATTTGGGAGCAATCAGCCCCAGCATTTT. V gene TRBV27 combines with J gene TRBJ1-5; D not certain. The V gene's germline CDR1 is MNHEY and CDR2 SMNVEV (reference sequence). V lost 6 bases to trimming and J lost 1 base, with 7 bases between them. This CDR3 is built from 13 residues.

This chain uses TRBV5-1 with TRBJ2-1; 11 bases agree with TRBD2. The CDR3 consists of 15 residues. The V gene's germline CDR1 is SGHRS and CDR2 YFSETQ. V lost 0 bases to trimming and J lost 9 bases; unmatched junction nucleotides: 5. CDR3 residues: CASSLGSGRASEQFF. The CDR3 bases are TGCGCCAGCAGCTTGGGTAGCGGGAGGGCGAGTGAGCAGTTCTTC.

This rearrangement joins TRBV7-2 to TRBJ1-5, with D unresolved. Germline V gene data show CDR1 as SGHTA and CDR2 as FQGNSA. Trimming took off 3 bases at V and 2 bases at J, with 8 bases between the two ends. This CDR3 has 14 residues. In nucleotides, the CDR3 is TGTGCCAGCAGCTTTAGTCAGGGCAATCAGCCCCAGCATTTT. Translation: CASSFSQGNQPQHF.

This clone was recorded at least ten times. The chain has TRBV7-9 and TRBJ2-5; 10 bases fit TRBD2. This CDR3 region has 13 residues. Per germline, CDR1 SEHNR and CDR2 FQNEAQ (reference sequence). V lost 5 bases to trimming and J lost 4 bases; unmatched junction nucleotides: 1. CDR3 loop: CASSRTSGETQYF. DNA for the CDR3: TGTGCCAGCAGCCGGACTAGCGGAGAGACCCAGTACTTC.

The chain uses TRBV5-3 and TRBJ2-7, with 10 bases aligning to TRBD1. TRBV5-3 counts as an open reading frame of uncertain function. The CDR3 contains 18 residues. V was clipped by 2 bases and J by 3 bases; unmatched bases: 14. The CDR3 nucleotides read TGTGCCAGAAGCTTCCCCCTCGAGCCGGGACAGGGGTTCTACGAGCAGTACTTC. It encodes CARSFPLEPGQGFYEQYF.

V is TRBV6-1 and J is TRBJ2-3, with TRBD1 matching over 8 bases. The length of the CDR3 is 15 residues. V shed 7 bases, J shed 3 bases, and the junction held 9 bases outside the gene matches. Germline V gives CDR1 MNHNS, CDR2 SASEGT. CDR3 coding DNA: TGTGCCAGCATTGGAGGACAGGGCACAACAGATACGCAGTATTTT. It yields the protein CASIGGQGTTDTQYF.

The chain combines TRBV27 with TRBJ2-3; D possibly uses TRBD1 or TRBD2 (5 bases each). V was pared by 5 bases and J by 2 bases, with 14 bases between. The V gene's germline CDR1 is MNHEY and CDR2 SMNVEV (reference sequence). This CDR3 spans 15 amino acids. The CDR3: CASSPPGRLTDTQYF. In DNA form, the CDR3 reads TGTGCCAGCAGTCCTCCGGGACGGCTCACAGATACGCAGTATTTT.

In its sample, this clone was seen a few times. The gene calls are TRBV7-3 and TRBJ2-1; 8 bases are shared with TRBD1. The junction had 6 bases not matched to a gene; V was cut back by 1 base and J by 10 bases. From germline, CDR1 is SGHTA and CDR2 FQGTGA. The CDR3 totals 14 residues. The DNA of the CDR3 is TGTGCCAGCAGCTTAAGTGGACAGGGAGGCGAGCAGTTCTTC. Translated, it gives CASSLSGQGGEQFF.

Notes on this clone: Other DNA sequences in the sample encode the same CDR3. The rearrangement uses TRBV5-1 and TRBJ1-5, with D hard to call. The germline gives CDR1 SGHRS, CDR2 YFSETQ. V lost 0 bases, J lost 3 bases, and 7 bases lay in between. The CDR3 covers 14 residues. CDR3 sequence: CASSLDGSNQPQHF. The CDR3 DNA is TGCGCCAGCAGCTTGGACGGGTCCAATCAGCCCCAGCATTTT. Combining the CDR3 with reference TRBV5-1 and TRBJ1-5 gives the whole variable domain KAGVTQTPRYLIKTRGQQVTLSCSPISGHRSVSWYQQTPGQGLQFLFEYFSETQRNKGNFPGRFSGRQFSNSRSEMNVSTLELGDSALYLCASSLDGSNQPQHFGDGTRLSIL.

This chain joins TRBV5-4 and TRBJ1-2; D perhaps matches TRBD1 (5 bases). The germline V and J ends were trimmed by 2 bases and 3 bases, with 11 bases remaining between them. This CDR3 is built from 14 residues. Per germline, CDR1 SGHNT and CDR2 YYREEE (reference sequence). DNA for the CDR3: TGTGCCAGCAGCTTTCTTGGCAGGGACTATGGCTACACCTTC. Amino acid sequence: CASSFLGRDYGYTF.